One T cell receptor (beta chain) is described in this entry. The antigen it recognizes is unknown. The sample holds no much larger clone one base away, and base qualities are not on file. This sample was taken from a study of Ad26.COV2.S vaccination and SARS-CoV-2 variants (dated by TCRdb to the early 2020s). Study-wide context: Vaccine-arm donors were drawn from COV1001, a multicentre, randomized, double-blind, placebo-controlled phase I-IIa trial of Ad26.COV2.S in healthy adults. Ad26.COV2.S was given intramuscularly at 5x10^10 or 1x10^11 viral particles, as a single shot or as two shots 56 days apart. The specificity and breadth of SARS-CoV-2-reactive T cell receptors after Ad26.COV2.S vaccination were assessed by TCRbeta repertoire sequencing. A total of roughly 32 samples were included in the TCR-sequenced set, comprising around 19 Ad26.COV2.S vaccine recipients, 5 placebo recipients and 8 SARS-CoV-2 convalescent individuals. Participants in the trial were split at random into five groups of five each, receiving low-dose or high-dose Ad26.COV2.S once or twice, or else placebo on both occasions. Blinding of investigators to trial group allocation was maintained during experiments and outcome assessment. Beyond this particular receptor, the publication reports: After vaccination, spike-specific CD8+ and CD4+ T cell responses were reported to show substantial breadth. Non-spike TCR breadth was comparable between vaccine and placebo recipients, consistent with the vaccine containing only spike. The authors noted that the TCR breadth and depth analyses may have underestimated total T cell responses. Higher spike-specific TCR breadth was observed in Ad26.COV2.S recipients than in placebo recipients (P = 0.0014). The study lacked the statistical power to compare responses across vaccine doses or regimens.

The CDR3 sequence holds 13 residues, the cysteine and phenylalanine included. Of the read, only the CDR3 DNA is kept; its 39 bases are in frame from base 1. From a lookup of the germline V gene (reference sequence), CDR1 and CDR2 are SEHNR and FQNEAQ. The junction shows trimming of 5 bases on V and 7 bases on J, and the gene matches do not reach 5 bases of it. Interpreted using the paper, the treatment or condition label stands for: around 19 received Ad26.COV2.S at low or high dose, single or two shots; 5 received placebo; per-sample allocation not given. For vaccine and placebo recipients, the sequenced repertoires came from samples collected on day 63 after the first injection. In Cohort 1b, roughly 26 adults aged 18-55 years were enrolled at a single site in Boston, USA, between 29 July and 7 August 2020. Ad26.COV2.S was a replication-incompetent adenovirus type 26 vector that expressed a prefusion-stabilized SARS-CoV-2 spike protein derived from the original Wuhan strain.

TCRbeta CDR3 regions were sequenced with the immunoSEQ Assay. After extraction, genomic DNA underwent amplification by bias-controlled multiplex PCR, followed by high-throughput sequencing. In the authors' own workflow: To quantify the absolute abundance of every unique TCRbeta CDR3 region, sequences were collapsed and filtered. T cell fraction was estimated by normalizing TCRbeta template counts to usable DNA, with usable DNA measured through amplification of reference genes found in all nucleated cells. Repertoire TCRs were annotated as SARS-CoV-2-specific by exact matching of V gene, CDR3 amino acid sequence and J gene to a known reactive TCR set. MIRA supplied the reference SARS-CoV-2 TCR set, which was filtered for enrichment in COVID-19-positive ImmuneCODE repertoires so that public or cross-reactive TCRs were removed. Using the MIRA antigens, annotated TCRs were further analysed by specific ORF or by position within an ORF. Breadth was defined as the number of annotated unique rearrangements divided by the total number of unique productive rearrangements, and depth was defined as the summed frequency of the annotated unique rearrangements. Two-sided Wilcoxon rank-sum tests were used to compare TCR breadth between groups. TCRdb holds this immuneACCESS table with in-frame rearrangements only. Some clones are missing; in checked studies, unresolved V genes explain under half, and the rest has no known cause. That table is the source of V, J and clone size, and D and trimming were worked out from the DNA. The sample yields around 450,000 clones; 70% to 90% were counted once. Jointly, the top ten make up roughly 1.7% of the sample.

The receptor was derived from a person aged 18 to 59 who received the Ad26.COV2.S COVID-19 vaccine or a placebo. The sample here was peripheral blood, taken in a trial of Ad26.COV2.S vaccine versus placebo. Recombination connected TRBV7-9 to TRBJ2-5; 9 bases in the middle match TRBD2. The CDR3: CASSTRLAVTQYF. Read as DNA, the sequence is TGTGCCAGCAGCACCCGACTAGCGGTGACCCAGTACTTC.